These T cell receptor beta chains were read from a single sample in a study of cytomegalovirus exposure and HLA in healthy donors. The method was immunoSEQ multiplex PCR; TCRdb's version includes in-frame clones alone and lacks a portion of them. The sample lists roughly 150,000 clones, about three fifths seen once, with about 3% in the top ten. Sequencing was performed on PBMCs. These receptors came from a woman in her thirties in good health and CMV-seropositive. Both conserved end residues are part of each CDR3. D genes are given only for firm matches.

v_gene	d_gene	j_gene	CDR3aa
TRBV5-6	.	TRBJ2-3	CASSWGLSTDTQYF
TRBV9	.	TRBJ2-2	CASSPSLAQAGELFF
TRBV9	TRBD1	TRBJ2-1	CASSPQGAGSYNEQFF
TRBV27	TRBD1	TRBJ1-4	CASSFYSPQRRGQSNEKLFF
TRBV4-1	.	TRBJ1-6	CASSQDGGRGLYSPLHF
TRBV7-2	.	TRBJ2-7	CASSLPGAAAYEQYF
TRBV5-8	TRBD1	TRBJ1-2	CASSLAGTGGGYTF
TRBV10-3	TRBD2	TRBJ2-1	CAISDTSAMSSYNEQFF
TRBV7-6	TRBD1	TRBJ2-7	CASSRGQGRSYEQYF
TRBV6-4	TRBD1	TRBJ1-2	CASSSGQGYGYTF
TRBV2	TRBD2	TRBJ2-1	CASTRSGGSYNEQFF
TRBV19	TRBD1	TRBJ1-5	CASNRGNQPQHF
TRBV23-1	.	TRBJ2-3	CASEPGQYTDTQYF
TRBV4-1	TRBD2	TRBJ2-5	CASSQGPREGQETQYF
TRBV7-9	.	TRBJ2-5	CASSFTMTVGETQYF
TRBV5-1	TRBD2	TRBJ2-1	CASSWGGGQFVNEQFF
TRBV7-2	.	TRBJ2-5	CASSKRSLETQYF
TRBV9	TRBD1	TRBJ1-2	CASSPRTGEVYGYTF
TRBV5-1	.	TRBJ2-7	CASSPGASRLEQYF
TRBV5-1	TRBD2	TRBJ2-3	CASSLLPSGDGTDTQYF
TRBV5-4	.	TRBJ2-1	CASSPTGRLRDEQFF
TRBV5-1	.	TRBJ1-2	CASSLFLGGEGYTF
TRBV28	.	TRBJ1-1	CASLTHTQGTEAFF
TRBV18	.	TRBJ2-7	CASSPQQGSYEQYF
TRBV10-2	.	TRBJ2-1	CASSVVPPGIAAHNEQFF
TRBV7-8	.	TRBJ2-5	CASSRLGAFQETQYF
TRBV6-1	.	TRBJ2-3	CASSGAGGPDTQYF
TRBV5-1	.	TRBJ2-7	CASSLVAANSYEQYF
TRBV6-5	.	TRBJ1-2	CASRDTGTSSGYTF
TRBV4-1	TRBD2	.	CASSQVAGPTYEQYF
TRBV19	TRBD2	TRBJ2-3	CASSTRGLAGTDTQYF
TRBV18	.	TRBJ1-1	CASSPLQGAEAFF
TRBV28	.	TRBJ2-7	CASSSPIGGQIYEQYF
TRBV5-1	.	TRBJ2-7	CASSLAPGGTYEQYF
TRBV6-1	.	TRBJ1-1	CASIELYTEAFF
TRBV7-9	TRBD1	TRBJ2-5	CASSRTGAGETQYF
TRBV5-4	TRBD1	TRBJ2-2	CASSEPNRGAGELFF
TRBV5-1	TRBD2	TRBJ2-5	CASSLAGVIAGETQYF
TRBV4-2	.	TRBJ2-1	CASSQDRLATSYNEQFF
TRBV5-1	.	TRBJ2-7	CASSLPYQGDEQYF
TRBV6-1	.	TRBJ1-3	CASSPVEVSGNTIYF
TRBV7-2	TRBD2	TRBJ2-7	CASSSGTSGRYEQYF
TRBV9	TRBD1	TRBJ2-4	CASSPDRGNIAKNIQYF
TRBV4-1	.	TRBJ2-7	CASSQEGRGSYEQYF
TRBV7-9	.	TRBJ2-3	CASSGWGTSSTDTQYF
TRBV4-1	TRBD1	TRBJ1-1	CASSSGTGTLKGTEAFF
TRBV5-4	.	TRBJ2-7	CASSLPGGSKYF
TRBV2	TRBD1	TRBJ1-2	CASGQGYSNYGYTF
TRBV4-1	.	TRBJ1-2	CASSRLTGVWGYTF
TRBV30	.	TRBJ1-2	CAWSVSWWTTNYGYTF
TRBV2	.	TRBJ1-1	CASRLGENTEAFF
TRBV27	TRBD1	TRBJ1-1	CASSLFSTGDTEAFF
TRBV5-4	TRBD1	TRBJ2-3	CASSTPRDRGQSDTQYF
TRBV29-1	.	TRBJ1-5	CSVGGVGGADSNQPQHF
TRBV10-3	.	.	CAISITGPYEQYF